This TCR beta chain derives from a study of shared clonotypes between healthy human individuals. Study observations and caveats: In the sorted subsets, rarefaction showed sequencing was incomplete despite large depth.

In the source study's methods: Junction-only immunoSEQ sequences carried no quality scores, so filtering differed. Profiled with immunoSEQ multiplex PCR; TCRdb holds only in-frame clones, not every one. For V, J and clone size, that table is used; D and trimming come from the DNA. This table has about 1.5 million clones, approximately 98% appearing once. Details on this clone: Its antigen is undetermined.

The CDR3 is 15 amino acids. Losses at the gene ends were 2 bases for V and 7 bases for J; bases not matched to a gene: 5. Per the germline V gene, CDR1 is SGHRS and CDR2 is YFSETQ. The clonotype originates from a man younger than 45 in good health. The source material was naive CD4+ T cells sorted from blood. Subset of the sample: CD45RA+ positively selected. The rearrangement joins TRBV5-1 to TRBJ1-4; TRBD1 aligns across 10 bases. CDR3 DNA sequence: TGCGCCAGCAGCTTAGGGACAGGGGAAGCTGAAAAACTGTTTTTT. Protein: CASSLGTGEAEKLFF.